This T cell receptor (beta chain) originates from a study of blood T cell repertoires in COVID-19. Authors' analysis steps: Estimates of nucleated cell counts were drawn from the amplification of reference gene primers. Method: immunoSEQ multiplex PCR; TCRdb's copy keeps in-frame clones and lacks some. V and J calls and clone size are those listed in that table; D and trimming were worked out from the DNA. The table records about 74,000 clones, approximately 85% of them present only once. This clone was observed a handful of times. This receptor was obtained from a man aged 45-65 years with acute or convalescent COVID-19. The sequencing input was peripheral blood.

CDR3 region: CASSSPRLDYNEQFF. CDR3 bases: TGTGCCAGCAGCAGCCCCCGGTTAGATTACAATGAGCAGTTCTTC. The rearrangement links TRBV11-3 to TRBJ2-1, with D unclear. The germline V gene has CDR1 SGHNT and CDR2 YENEEA. Trimming took 5 bases from V and 4 from J, leaving 15 bases between them. This CDR3 has 15 amino acids.